A selection of T cell receptor beta chains follows, all from one sample in a study of beta chain features in type 1 diabetes. Assay: immunoSEQ multiplex PCR; the TCRdb copy retains only in-frame clones and omits some. The sample shows about 620,000 clones, roughly a sixth of them seen only once. Input material: naive CD4+ T cells from blood. The receptors come from a young man in good health. Each CDR3 is given with its conserved first and last residue. Each record gives: D gene, V gene, J gene, clone size, CDR3 DNA, CDR3 protein. A D gene is named only where the DNA matches it firmly. Size is stated for part of the rows, as once, few or many counts, or as a class when the clone is expanded.

NA	TRBV5-1	TRBJ1-5	NA	TGCGCCAGCAGCGCCTCTCCGGGGGCATATAGCAATCAGCCCCAGCATTTT	CASSASPGAYSNQPQHF
NA	TRBV5-6	TRBJ1-6	NA	TGTGCCAGCAGCCCCGACATAGATTCACCCCTCCACTTT	CASSPDIDSPLHF
NA	TRBV6-6	TRBJ1-5	NA	TGTGCCAGCAGTTACTCGACACACTCGGCCCAGCATTTT	CASSYSTHSAQHF
TRBD1	TRBV5-6	TRBJ2-5	NA	TGTGCCAGCAGCAGGGACAGGGGACAAGTAGAGACCCAGTACTTC	CASSRDRGQVETQYF
NA	TRBV5-1	TRBJ1-6	NA	TGCGCCAGCAGCTACCTAAGCCGACTTAATTCACCCCTCCACTTT	CASSYLSRLNSPLHF
TRBD2	TRBV6-5	TRBJ2-5	NA	TGTGCCAGCAGCCCCCCAGCGGGGGTCCAAGAGACCCAGTACTTC	CASSPPAGVQETQYF
NA	TRBV7-9	TRBJ1-1	few	TGTGCCAGCAGCCTCTCCTCCCTCACTGAAGCTTTCTTT	CASSLSSLTEAFF
NA	TRBV5-1	TRBJ2-5	few	TGCGCCAGCAGCTTTCTCCACGGACAAGAGACCCAGTACTTC	CASSFLHGQETQYF
TRBD1	TRBV29-1	TRBJ1-5	NA	TGCAGCGTCCAGGGGGCACGCAATCAGCCCCAGCATTTT	CSVQGARNQPQHF
TRBD2	TRBV7-2	TRBJ2-1	few	TGTGCCAGCAGCCCTCCGGGGGGACCCTACAATGAGCAGTTCTTC	CASSPPGGPYNEQFF
TRBD1	TRBV7-2	TRBJ1-6	NA	TGTGCCAGCAGCTTAGGACAGGGAGGTCTGAGCTCCTATAATTCACCCCTCCACTTT	CASSLGQGGLSSYNSPLHF
NA	TRBV6-5	TRBJ2-7	NA	TGTGCCAGCAGTTACTCGGGGAGGCAGGGCCACGAGCAGTACTTC	CASSYSGRQGHEQYF
TRBD1	TRBV30	TRBJ2-5	NA	TGTGCCTGGAGTTCGGGACAGGGGAAGACCCAGTACTTC	CAWSSGQGKTQYF
TRBD1	TRBV15	TRBJ1-1	NA	TGTGCCACCAGCAGAGACCCGGGACAGGTGAGGAACACTGAAGCTTTCTTT	CATSRDPGQVRNTEAFF
NA	TRBV14	TRBJ1-3	NA	TGTGCCAGCAGCCAAGCGTCGTCAAACACCATATATTTT	CASSQASSNTIYF
NA	TRBV29-1	TRBJ2-7	few	TGCAGCGTTGAATTTATTGGGGGCTACGAGCAGTACTTC	CSVEFIGGYEQYF
NA	TRBV6-1	TRBJ2-7	NA	TGTGCCAGCAGTGAAGCGCGGCAGCCGTTTTACGAGCAGTACTTC	CASSEARQPFYEQYF
NA	TRBV18	TRBJ2-7	NA	TGTGCCAGCTCACGCGGGGAGCAGTACTTC	CASSRGEQYF
NA	TRBV30	TRBJ2-7	few	TGTGCCTGGAGTCCTAAGGACGTACCCTACGAGCAGTACTTC	CAWSPKDVPYEQYF
TRBD2	TRBV7-6	TRBJ2-7	NA	TGTGCCAGCAGCCGCCCCCTAGCGGGAATGCCCTACGAGCAGTACTTC	CASSRPLAGMPYEQYF
TRBD2	TRBV9	TRBJ2-5	once	TGTGCCAGCAGCGCGGGAGGTAGCGGAGAGACCCAGTACTTC	CASSAGGSGETQYF
NA	TRBV6-5	TRBJ2-7	NA	TGTGCCAGCAGGCCCTCGGTCGGAGAGCAGTACTTC	CASRPSVGEQYF
NA	TRBV6-5	TRBJ1-5	NA	TGTGCCAGCAGTTACTCGCCGGGTTATCAGCCCCAGCATTTT	CASSYSPGYQPQHF
NA	TRBV30	TRBJ2-3	few	TGTGCCTGGAGTGTCAAAGATACGCAGTATTTT	CAWSVKDTQYF
NA	TRBV4-1	TRBJ2-1	NA	TGCGCCAGCAGCCAAGGCCACTCAGGGGCCTCCTACAATGAGCAGTTCTTC	CASSQGHSGASYNEQFF
NA	TRBV7-9	TRBJ1-2	few	TGTGCCAGCAGCTTCGCGCAGGGGACCAACTATGGCTACACCTTC	CASSFAQGTNYGYTF
NA	TRBV6-5	TRBJ2-2	few	TGTGCCAGCAGTTACCGCCCTAGTCCCGCCGGGGAGCTGTTTTTT	CASSYRPSPAGELFF
NA	TRBV5-4	TRBJ2-7	NA	TGTGCCAGCAGCTTGATAACGGGTTCCCCTACCTACGAGCAGTACTTC	CASSLITGSPTYEQYF
TRBD1	TRBV5-1	TRBJ1-2	NA	TGCGCCAGCAGCGGCCATGGGACAGGGAGACGTTATGGCTACACCTTC	CASSGHGTGRRYGYTF
NA	TRBV6-5	TRBJ1-1	NA	TGTGCCAGCAGTTACTCGACGAGGGGCTGGGGGGGTGAAGCTTTCTTT	CASSYSTRGWGGEAFF
NA	TRBV12-1	TRBJ2-1	few	TGTGCCAGCAGCCCGAGCTCCTACAATGAGCAGTTCTTC	CASSPSSYNEQFF
NA	TRBV7-9	TRBJ1-5	NA	TGTGCCAGCAGCTTGGATGGGGGTGCCAATCAGCCCCAGCATTTT	CASSLDGGANQPQHF
NA	TRBV7-2	TRBJ1-3	NA	TGTGCCAGCAGCTTAGGGATTTACTCTGGAAACACCATATATTTT	CASSLGIYSGNTIYF
TRBD1	TRBV30	TRBJ1-1	few	TGTGCCTGGAGGACAGGGGGCTCCTCTGAAGCTTTCTTT	CAWRTGGSSEAFF
NA	TRBV19	TRBJ2-1	NA	TGTGCCAGTAGTATAGGGGCCTGGGCTGAGCAGTTCTTC	CASSIGAWAEQFF
NA	TRBV15	TRBJ2-1	NA	TGTGCCACCAGCAGAGGAGGGACAGGTGGGACTAGCCTCCACAATGAGCAGTTCTTC	CATSRGGTGGTSLHNEQFF
NA	TRBV6-5	TRBJ1-2	few	TGTGCCAGCAGTTACGCACGCCACTATGGCTACACCTTC	CASSYARHYGYTF
NA	TRBV21-1	TRBJ2-1	few	TGTGCCAGCAGCAACCAGCCAGGGGCCAGCTCCTACAATGAGCAGTTCTTC	CASSNQPGASSYNEQFF
NA	TRBV5-1	TRBJ2-5	NA	TGCGCCAGCAGCAGGGGGGAGAGAGAGACCCAGTACTTC	CASSRGERETQYF